Sequencing of this T cell receptor beta chain was carried out in a study of blood T cell repertoires in COVID-19. V was cut by 3 bases and J by 3 bases, with 5 bases left in between. This CDR3 has 12 amino acids. The germline V gene encodes CDR1 LNHDA and CDR2 SQIVND (reference sequence). Libraries were prepared by immunoSEQ multiplex PCR; TCRdb keeps only in-frame clonotypes and omits some of them. The table records fewer than 65,000 clones, over 80% of them present only once. This chain joins TRBV19 and TRBJ2-5, with D possibly matching TRBD1 (5 bases). Sample: peripheral blood. This receptor was identified in a human donor in a cohort sampled during active COVID-19. The CDR3 DNA reads as TGTGCCAGTAGTATCAGGGAAGAGACCCAGTACTTC. Translation: CASSIREETQYF.